This entry lists 2 T cell receptor beta chains sequenced from one sample in a study of OX40 agonist ivuxolimab in advanced cancers. Sequencing used immunoSEQ multiplex PCR; TCRdb keeps in-frame clones, though not all of them. The table lists tens of thousands of clones, roughly 90% of them singletons. The sample here was CD4+ or CD8+ T cells sorted from blood, taken in a trial of the OX40 agonist ivuxolimab. All receptors come from an adult with an advanced solid tumor such as melanoma, head and neck, liver or kidney cancer.

The rearrangement uses TRBV9 and TRBJ2-1; 9 nucleotides agree with TRBD2. Trimming cost V 0 bases and J 2 bases; bases outside gene matches: 6. The germline gives CDR1 SGDLS, CDR2 YYNGEE. This CDR3 is built from 17 residues. CDR3 coding DNA: TGTGCCAGCAGCGTAGATGGTAGCGGGGGTCCCTACAATGAGCAGTTCTTC. This encodes CASSVDGSGGPYNEQFF.

The chain is built from TRBV7-6 and TRBJ1-2; no clear D gene. V was trimmed by 2 bases and J by 4 bases, leaving 14 bases between them. Germline-derived CDR1 and CDR2 are SGHVS and FNYEAQ. The CDR3 spans 15 residues. CDR3 DNA: TGTGCCAGCAGCTTATCACCGGACGGGTCCTATGGCTACACCTTC. The encoded protein is CASSLSPDGSYGYTF.